The clone carrying this T cell receptor (beta chain) was seen once. Per the original methods: Researchers report that nucleated cell counts were estimated from reference gene primer amplification. Some clones are missing from TCRdb's copy, which holds only in-frame ones; the method was immunoSEQ multiplex PCR. V, J and clone size were drawn from that table, and D and trimming were deduced from the DNA. The sample records 150,000 or so clones, about nine tenths being singletons. This sample stems from a study of blood T cell repertoires in COVID-19. Study information: The United States, Italy and Spain provided the acute and convalescent COVID-19 samples. T cells, B-cell-depleted T cells, or PBMCs supplied cDNA or gDNA.

A PCR-confirmed or clinician-diagnosed COVID-19 case had contacted exposed participants within 2 weeks of entry. This TCR was sampled from a woman in her 40s who had been exposed to COVID-19. The sequenced sample consisted of PBMCs or T cells enriched from blood (not recorded which).

CDR3 sequence (DNA): TGTGCCAGCAGCCCCGGGACAGGGGATTTACCCCTCCACTTT. Amino acids: CASSPGTGDLPLHF. J is TRBJ1-6 and V is TRBV3-1 (or the pseudogene TRBV3-2); 10 nucleotides agree with TRBD1. Germline values: CDR1 LGHDT, CDR2 YNNKEL (reference sequence). Trimming at V came to 4 bases and at J to 12 bases, leaving 6 bases not matched to a gene. This CDR3 has 14 amino acids.